The present TCR beta chain was sequenced within a study of CD4+ T cells in melanoma. Method: immunoSEQ multiplex PCR; TCRdb's copy keeps in-frame clones and lacks some. This sample has around 10,000 clones; around 67% occur once, and the top ten carry approximately 11%. Germline CDR1 is SGHRS and CDR2 is YFSETQ. The CDR3 is 15 residues long. Trimming took 0 bases from V and 3 from J, leaving 9 bases between them. The TCR comes from a human donor with melanoma. The chain carries TRBV5-1 and TRBJ2-2; TRBD2 might be the D (6 bases). Sequences were obtained from cells from a culture (not recorded whether cultured in vitro). Here the CDR3 DNA reads TGCGCCAGCAGCTTGGTTGGGGGGTACACCGGGGAGCTGTTTTTT. It specifies CASSLVGGYTGELFF.